This entry concerns a single T cell receptor (beta chain). The data stem from a study of cytomegalovirus exposure and HLA in healthy donors. Across the study: Early release data held tens of millions of unique TCRs from HLA-typed donors.

Primers included in the PCR were 60 Vbeta and 13 Jbeta primers. The protocol was immunoSEQ multiplex PCR, while the TCRdb copy is restricted to in-frame clones and leaves out a portion. Of about 140,000 clones listed, 60% to 85% were seen once; the top ten hold about 0.91%. Germline lookup yields CDR1 SGDLS and CDR2 YYNGEE. V gave up 4 bases and J gave up 6 bases, with 25 bases separating them. CDR3 length: 18 residues. The gene calls are TRBV9 and TRBJ1-4, with D possibly matching TRBD1 (6 bases). This sequence originates from a man between 18 and 29 years old in good health and CMV-seronegative. Sequencing was performed on PBMCs. CDR3 DNA sequence: TGTGCCAGCAGCTCACGACAGGTGACGGTGGGTTGGGATGAAAAACTGTTTTTT. It specifies CASSSRQVTVGWDEKLFF.